The TCR beta chain under discussion was sequenced for a study of cytomegalovirus exposure and HLA in healthy donors. Looking at the study overall: For the roughly 400 genotyped donors, approximately 82% fell within the Caucasian-associated ancestry cluster.

PCR used 60 Vbeta primers and 13 Jbeta primers. Measured with immunoSEQ multiplex PCR; TCRdb has only the in-frame clones, and not every one. This table holds roughly 150,000 clones, 82% found once. With 5 bases removed from V and 5 bases from J, the gap between germline ends came to 16 bases. The CDR3 is 15 residues long. Germline CDR1 and CDR2: MNHNS and SASEGT. Sample: PBMCs. The sequence came from a male donor in good health and CMV-seronegative. The chain has TRBV6-1 and TRBJ2-1; no definite D call. The CDR3 protein is CASSIIPSPNNEQFF. In DNA form, the CDR3 reads TGTGCCAGCAGTATCATCCCATCTCCTAACAATGAGCAGTTCTTC.